Here is one T cell receptor beta chain with its context. Its antigen is not identified. In germline, CDR1 is SGHNT, CDR2 YYREEE (reference sequence). J lost 6 bases, V lost 2 bases, and 1 base had no gene match. The CDR3 has 14 amino acids. This sample is part of a study of Ad26.COV2.S vaccination and SARS-CoV-2 variants. Regarding the study as a whole: An underestimation of total T cell responses may have resulted from the TCR breadth and depth analyses. Across vaccine and placebo recipients, the breadth of non-spike TCRs was similar.

Sequencing was performed with immunoSEQ multiplex PCR; in TCRdb, only in-frame clones are kept and a portion is missing. The sample yields more than 85,000 clones, less than 85% seen once. V and J are TRBV5-4 and TRBJ2-2; 10 bases align to TRBD1. This clonotype was obtained from a human donor who had recovered from COVID-19. Sequencing was performed on peripheral blood, taken after recovery from COVID-19. CDR3 region: CASSLGQGAGELFF. The DNA for the CDR3 is TGTGCCAGCAGCTTAGGACAGGGGGCCGGGGAGCTGTTTTTT. Together with reference TRBV5-4 and TRBJ2-2, the CDR3 gives the full variable domain: ETGVTQSPTHLIKTRGQQVTLRCSSQSGHNTVSWYQQALGQGPQFIFQYYREEENGRGNFPPRFSGLQFPNYSSELNVNALELDDSALYLCASSLGQGAGELFFGEGSRLTVL.